Below, 26 T cell receptor beta chains from the same sample are listed, as sequenced in a study of PD-1 blockade in classical Hodgkin lymphoma. Time point meaning: cycle 4 day 1 (C4D1), after five to seven weeks of nivolumab. Following autologous stem cell transplantation, relapse occurred in every patient, and exposure to brentuximab vedotin varied. Sequencing used immunoSEQ multiplex PCR; TCRdb keeps in-frame clones, though not all of them. The sample shows 80,000 to 95,000 clones, 83% of them seen only once. The sample here was peripheral blood mononuclear cells (PBMCs), taken before the fourth cycle of nivolumab. The receptors originated from a human donor with classical Hodgkin lymphoma.

The chain has TRBV7-2 and TRBJ1-5; D unclear. Germline assignment: CDR1 SGHTA and CDR2 FQGNSA. Trimming took 4 bases from V and 6 from J, leaving 10 bases between them. CDR3 length: 13 residues. DNA for the CDR3: TGTGCCAGCAGCTCGAGATCGGGTCAGCCCCAGCATTTT. Its translation is CASSSRSGQPQHF.

CDR3 sequence reads: CASSGAFAAGGTYNEQFF. CDR3 DNA sequence: TGCGCCAGCAGTGGGGCTTTTGCAGCGGGAGGGACCTACAATGAGCAGTTCTTC. The genes are TRBV10-1 and TRBJ2-1; 10 bases are a match to TRBD2. CDR1 WNHNN and CDR2 SYGVQD come from the germline V gene (reference sequence). V trimming: 4 bases; J trimming: 2 bases; junction bases outside the gene matches: 11. The CDR3 has 18 amino acids.

The rearrangement links TRBV6-1 to TRBJ1-2, with 8 bases aligning to TRBD1. The V gene end was trimmed by 2 bases and the J gene end by 0 bases; junction bases not matched to a gene: 11. CDR1 is MNHNS, CDR2 SASEGT, per germline. The CDR3 spans 18 residues. The CDR3 region has the DNA TGTGCCAGCAGTGAATTACGGGGGACAGGCCGACCTAACTATGGCTACACCTTC. It translates to CASSELRGTGRPNYGYTF.

The chain joins TRBV10-3 to TRBJ2-1; a weak D match, TRBD1 (6 bases). Germline loops: CDR1 ENHRY, CDR2 SYGVKD. The germline V and J ends were trimmed by 6 bases and 0 bases, with 9 bases remaining between them. CDR3 length: 14 residues. The DNA for the CDR3 is TGTGCCATCAGCCGGGACACCTCCTACAATGAGCAGTTCTTC. Protein: CAISRDTSYNEQFF.

The V call is TRBV7-9, the J call TRBJ2-1; tentative D call: TRBD1 (5 bases). Germline V gene data show CDR1 as SEHNR and CDR2 as FQNEAQ (reference sequence). The CDR3 consists of 14 residues. Trimming removed 1 base at V and 8 bases at J, with 12 bases between. CDR3 loop: CASSLGGRVDEQFF. The CDR3 nucleotides are TGTGCCAGCAGCTTAGGAGGCAGGGTTGATGAGCAGTTCTTC. The full variable domain, its missing parts supplied by reference TRBV7-9 and TRBJ2-1, is DTGVSQNPRHKITKRGQNVTFRCDPISEHNRLYWYRQTLGQGPEFLTYFQNEAQLEKSRLLSDRFSAERPKGSFSTLEIQRTEQGDSAMYLCASSLGGRVDEQFFGPGTRLTVL.

V gene TRBV6-6 combines with J gene TRBJ2-4; no clear D. V lost 10 bases to trimming and J lost 7 bases, with 11 bases between them. Germline V gene data show CDR1 as MNHNY and CDR2 as SVGAGI (reference sequence). The CDR3 sequence is 11 residues long. CDR3 sequence: CATGSRNIQYF. The CDR3 nucleotides are TGTGCCACGGGCTCCCGGAACATTCAGTACTTC.

This chain uses TRBV2 with TRBJ2-6; D is unresolved. Germline V gives CDR1 SNHLY, CDR2 FYNNEI. This CDR3 is built from 15 residues. The V end lost 7 bases, the J end lost 0 bases, and 10 bases lay between the germline ends. The CDR3 loop reads CASNPDASGANVLTF. Here the CDR3 DNA reads TGTGCCAGCAATCCGGACGCCTCTGGGGCCAACGTCCTGACTTTC.

The genes are TRBV6-5 and TRBJ1-5; D not certain. Trimming took 6 bases from V and 0 from J, leaving 12 bases between them. The CDR3 runs to 15 residues. Germline V gene sequence: CDR1 MNHEY, CDR2 SVGAGI. CDR3 residues: CASSHGRYSNQPQHF. CDR3 nucleotide sequence: TGTGCCAGCAGCCACGGTCGGTATAGCAATCAGCCCCAGCATTTT.

The chain joins TRBV7-2 to TRBJ2-5; 7 positions match TRBD2. Judging by the DNA end, TRBJ2-7 fits better; the J call may be wrong. The CDR3 is 14 residues long. Germline CDR1 SGHTA, CDR2 FQGNSA. CDR3 loop: CASSRTRGGHEQYF. For the CDR3, the DNA is TGTGCCAGCAGCAGAACCCGCGGGGGACACGAGCAGTACTTC.

V and J are TRBV5-1 and TRBJ2-1; TRBD2 aligns across 7 bases. The CDR3 covers 16 residues. The germline gives CDR1 SGHRS, CDR2 YFSETQ. The V segment lost 4 bases and the J segment 0 bases; nucleotides outside the gene matches: 7. This CDR3 is CASSRGGGSSYNEQFF. The CDR3 DNA follows: TGCGCCAGCAGCCGGGGAGGCGGGAGCTCCTACAATGAGCAGTTCTTC. The variable domain in full, with the rest retrieved from reference TRBV5-1 and TRBJ2-1, is KAGVTQTPRYLIKTRGQQVTLSCSPISGHRSVSWYQQTPGQGLQFLFEYFSETQRNKGNFPGRFSGRQFSNSRSEMNVSTLELGDSALYLCASSRGGGSSYNEQFFGPGTRLTVL.

CDR3 protein: CASSSQGIGNQPQHF. The CDR3 coding sequence is TGTGCCAGCAGTTCACAGGGGATCGGCAATCAGCCCCAGCATTTT. This sequence joins TRBV6-1 and TRBJ1-5; TRBD1 matches at 7 bases. Trimming at V came to 5 bases and at J to 2 bases, leaving 6 bases not matched to a gene. The length of the CDR3 is 15 residues. From germline, CDR1 is MNHNS and CDR2 SASEGT.

The chain combines TRBV10-3 with TRBJ2-1, with TRBD2 matching 11 bases. V lost 6 bases to trimming and J lost 5 bases; unmatched junction nucleotides: 12. Germline CDR1 ENHRY, CDR2 SYGVKD. This CDR3 contains 17 residues. CDR3 DNA: TGTGCCATCAGGGGAAGGGCCGGGACTAGCGGAGACAATGAGCAGTTCTTC. As protein: CAIRGRAGTSGDNEQFF.

The chain uses TRBV5-1 and TRBJ2-1, with D perhaps being TRBD1 or TRBD2 (6 bases each). The CDR3 is 16 amino acids. The V end was cut by 4 bases, the J end by 2 bases, with 16 bases between. CDR1 SGHRS and CDR2 YFSETQ come from the germline V gene. The CDR3 loop reads CASSQGGIAAYNEQFF. CDR3 nucleotide sequence: TGCGCCAGCAGCCAAGGGGGGATAGCCGCCTACAATGAGCAGTTCTTC.

This chain connects TRBV5-6 to TRBJ2-7; tentatively, D is TRBD1 (5 bases). Per the germline V gene, CDR1 is SGHDT and CDR2 is YYEEEE. The CDR3 runs 15 residues. The ends were cut back, 0 bases at V and 3 bases at J, with 13 bases in the middle. The CDR3 bases are TGTGCCAGCAGCTTGGGGGGTCAGGGTAACTACGAGCAGTACTTC. This sequence encodes CASSLGGQGNYEQYF.

This sequence joins TRBV9 and TRBJ2-1, with 11 positions matching TRBD2. Germline CDR1 reads SGDLS; CDR2 reads YYNGEE. The CDR3 runs to 18 residues. V lost 0 bases and J lost 7; bases outside the gene matches: 12. For the CDR3, the DNA is TGTGCCAGCAGCGTAGTAGGGATATTGGGACTAGCGGCTAATGAGCAGTTCTTC. Protein sequence: CASSVVGILGLAANEQFF.

The chain couples TRBV10-1 to TRBJ2-2; unclear D gene. This CDR3 has 14 residues. The ends were cut back, 4 bases at V and 1 base at J, with 7 bases in the middle. Per the germline V gene, CDR1 is WNHNN and CDR2 is SYGVQD (reference sequence). CDR3 DNA: TGCGCCAGCAGTGCGGTGGGGAACACCGGGGAGCTGTTTTTT. The encoded protein is CASSAVGNTGELFF.

The chain carries TRBV25-1 and TRBJ2-3; 9 nucleotides agree with TRBD1. V shed 3 bases, J shed 1 base, and the junction held 5 bases outside the gene matches. The CDR3 loop spans 16 amino acids. The germline gives CDR1 MGHDK, CDR2 SYGVNS. The CDR3 reads CASSEGTGGGTDTQYF. CDR3 DNA sequence: TGTGCCAGCAGTGAGGGAACAGGGGGCGGCACAGATACGCAGTATTTT.

This rearrangement joins TRBV19 to TRBJ1-3; TRBD1 matches 7 bases. Losses at the gene ends were 3 bases for V and 0 bases for J; bases not matched to a gene: 8. The CDR3 covers 17 residues. CDR1 is LNHDA and CDR2 is SQIVND in the germline V gene (reference sequence). The CDR3 DNA sequence: TGTGCCAGTAGTATTACCTGGGACAGCAGCTCTGGAAACACCATATATTTT. Protein: CASSITWDSSSGNTIYF. The complete variable domain, with remaining parts taken from reference TRBV19 and TRBJ1-3, reads DGGITQSPKYLFRKEGQNVTLSCEQNLNHDAMYWYRQDPGQGLRLIYYSQIVNDFQKGDIAEGYSVSREKKESFPLTVTSAQKNPTAFYLCASSITWDSSSGNTIYFGEGSWLTVV.

The gene calls are TRBV19 and TRBJ2-2; 7 bases align to TRBD2. V lost 3 bases to trimming and J lost 1 base; unmatched junction nucleotides: 8. CDR1 LNHDA and CDR2 SQIVND come from the germline V gene (reference sequence). This CDR3 comprises 17 residues. The CDR3: CASSIGRGGRNTGELFF. The CDR3 DNA reads as TGTGCCAGTAGTATCGGAAGAGGCGGGAGGAACACCGGGGAGCTGTTTTTT. Using reference TRBV19 and TRBJ2-2 for the parts outside the CDR3, the full variable domain is DGGITQSPKYLFRKEGQNVTLSCEQNLNHDAMYWYRQDPGQGLRLIYYSQIVNDFQKGDIAEGYSVSREKKESFPLTVTSAQKNPTAFYLCASSIGRGGRNTGELFFGEGSRLTVL.

The CDR3 reads CASSLAVGRGGGGTDTQYF. CDR3 DNA sequence: TGCGCCAGCAGCTTGGCCGTCGGCAGGGGAGGTGGAGGCACAGATACGCAGTATTTT. The chain joins TRBV5-1 to TRBJ2-3; D may correspond to TRBD1 or TRBD2 (6 bases each). This CDR3 contains 19 residues. With 0 bases removed from V and 1 base from J, the gap between germline ends came to 21 bases. Germline loops: CDR1 SGHRS, CDR2 YFSETQ.

The chain is built from TRBV6-5 and TRBJ1-2; D gene unclear. This CDR3 has 16 residues. Trimming removed 2 bases at V and 0 bases at J, with 13 bases between. Germline V gene sequence: CDR1 MNHEY, CDR2 SVGAGI. The DNA for the CDR3 is TGTGCCAGCAGTTACGCGAGGCTTCTTACTAACTATGGCTACACCTTC. This gives the protein CASSYARLLTNYGYTF.

The chain employs TRBV9 and TRBJ2-1; D is ambiguous. Trimming left V 7 bases short and J 4 bases short, with 18 bases between. There are 15 residues in the CDR3. Germline loops: CDR1 SGDLS, CDR2 YYNGEE. The CDR3 loop is CASGPLTLGYNEQFF. CDR3 coding DNA: TGTGCCAGCGGACCTTTAACGCTAGGGTACAATGAGCAGTTCTTC.

The chain recombines TRBV11-3 with TRBJ2-7; 7 bases line up with TRBD2. The CDR3 consists of 15 residues. Trimming removed 3 bases from V and 2 bases from J; junction bases left unmatched: 7. CDR1 is SGHNT and CDR2 is YENEEA in the germline V gene. The CDR3 DNA is TGTGCCAGCAGCTTTAGAGCGGGAACCACCTACGAGCAGTACTTC. It specifies CASSFRAGTTYEQYF. The variable domain in full, completed from reference TRBV11-3 and TRBJ2-7, reads EAGVVQSPRYKIIEKKQPVAFWCNPISGHNTLYWYLQNLGQGPELLIRYENEEAVDDSQLPKDRFSAERLKGVDSTLKIQPAELGDSAVYLCASSFRAGTTYEQYFGPGTRLTVT.

The rearrangement links TRBV5-1 to TRBJ1-1, with no clear D. The CDR3 has 14 residues. Per germline, CDR1 SGHRS and CDR2 YFSETQ. The V and J ends lost 6 bases and 2 bases respectively, with 14 bases between them. The CDR3 region is CASIEGGSNTEAFF. Written as DNA, the CDR3 is TGCGCCAGCATCGAGGGAGGGAGTAACACTGAAGCTTTCTTT.

This chain connects TRBV27 to TRBJ1-1; D unresolved. The CDR3 runs to 15 residues. Between the trimmed V and J ends, which lost 2 bases and 8 bases, there was a span of 18 bases. From germline, CDR1 is MNHEY and CDR2 SMNVEV (reference sequence). CDR3 DNA: TGTGCCAGCAGTTTAATGCCAGCGGGGATTAGCGAAGCTTTCTTT. Translation gives CASSLMPAGISEAFF.

This chain links TRBV27 with TRBJ2-1; possible D gene TRBD2, 7 bases. V lost 0 bases and J lost 1, with 13 bases in between. CDR1 and CDR2 from the germline V gene are MNHEY and SMNVEV (reference sequence). This CDR3 has 17 residues. The CDR3 sequence is CASSLSEGGASYNEQFF. The CDR3 region has the DNA TGTGCCAGCAGTTTATCGGAAGGGGGGGCGTCCTACAATGAGCAGTTCTTC.